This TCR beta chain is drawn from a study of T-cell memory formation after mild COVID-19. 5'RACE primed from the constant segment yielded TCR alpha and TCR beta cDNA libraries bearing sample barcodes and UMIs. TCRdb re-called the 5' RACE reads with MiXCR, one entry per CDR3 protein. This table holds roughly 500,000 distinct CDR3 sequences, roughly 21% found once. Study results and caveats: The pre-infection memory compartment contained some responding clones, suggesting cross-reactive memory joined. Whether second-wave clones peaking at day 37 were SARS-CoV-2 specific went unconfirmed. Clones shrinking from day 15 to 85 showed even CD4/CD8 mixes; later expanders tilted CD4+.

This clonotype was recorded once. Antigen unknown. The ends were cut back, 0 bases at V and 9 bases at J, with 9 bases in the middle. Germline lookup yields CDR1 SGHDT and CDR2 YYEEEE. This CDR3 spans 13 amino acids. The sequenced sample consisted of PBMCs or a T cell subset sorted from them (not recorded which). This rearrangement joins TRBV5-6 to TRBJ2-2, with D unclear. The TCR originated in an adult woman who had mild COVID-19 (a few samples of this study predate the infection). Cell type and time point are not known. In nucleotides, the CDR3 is TGTGCCAGCAGCTTGGCGCAGGCGTGGGAGCTGTTTTTT. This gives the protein CASSLAQAWELFF.